The clone carrying this T cell receptor (beta chain) was recorded many times. Its antigen remains unidentified. The source of the PBMCs was 9.5 to 10 ml of fresh peripheral blood. The authors amplified TCR beta CDR3 regions, and they did so from RNA transcripts for repertoire sequencing. RT-PCR in the first round used HTBI primers; a second-round multiplex PCR followed. TCRdb reprocessed the multiplex PCR reads via MiXCR and lists one record per CDR3 protein. Among roughly 410,000 distinct CDR3 sequences listed, roughly 15% were seen once. The data derive from a study of Graves' ophthalmopathy and Graves' hyperthyroidism. Notes on the study in general: The 13-signature model separated ophthalmopathy from stable hyperthyroidism at approximately 89% sensitivity and about 81% specificity.

The V gene's germline CDR1 is SGHNT and CDR2 YENEEA. The length of the CDR3 is 15 residues. The trim removed 5 bases at V and 4 bases at J, leaving 5 bases unmatched. The sequenced sample consisted of peripheral blood. This TCR was sampled from a woman aged 18-29 years with stable Graves' hyperthyroidism. The genes are TRBV11-3 and TRBJ2-5; 12 bases line up with TRBD2. The CDR3 is CASSPTSGGRETQYF. In DNA, the CDR3 is TGTGCCAGCAGCCCGACTAGCGGGGGACGAGAGACCCAGTACTTC.